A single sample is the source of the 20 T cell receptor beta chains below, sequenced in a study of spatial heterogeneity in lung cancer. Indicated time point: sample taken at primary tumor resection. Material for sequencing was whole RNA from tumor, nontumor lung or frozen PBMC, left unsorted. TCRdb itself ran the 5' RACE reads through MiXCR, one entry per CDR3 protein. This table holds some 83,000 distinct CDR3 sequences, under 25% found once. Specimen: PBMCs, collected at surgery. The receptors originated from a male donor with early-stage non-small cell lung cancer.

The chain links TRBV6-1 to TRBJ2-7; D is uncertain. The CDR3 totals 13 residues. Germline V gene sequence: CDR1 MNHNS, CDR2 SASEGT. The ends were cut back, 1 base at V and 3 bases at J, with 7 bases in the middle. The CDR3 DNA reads TGTGCCAGCAGTGAAGTTGTGCACTACGAGCAGTACTTC. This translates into CASSEVVHYEQYF.

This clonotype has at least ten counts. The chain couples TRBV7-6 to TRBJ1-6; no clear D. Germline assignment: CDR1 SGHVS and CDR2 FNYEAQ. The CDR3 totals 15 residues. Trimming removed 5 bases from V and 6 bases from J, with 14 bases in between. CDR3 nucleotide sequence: TGTGCCAGCAGCCGGGCCGGGCAGGCTAATTCACCCCTCCACTTT. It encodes CASSRAGQANSPLHF.

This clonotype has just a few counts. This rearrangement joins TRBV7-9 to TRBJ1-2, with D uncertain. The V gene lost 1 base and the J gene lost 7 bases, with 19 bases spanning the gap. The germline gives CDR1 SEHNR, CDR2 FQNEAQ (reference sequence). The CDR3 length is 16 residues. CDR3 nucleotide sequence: TGTGCCAGCAGCTTAGTACCCGCGTCGGGAGCGGGTGGCTACACCTTC. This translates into CASSLVPASGAGGYTF.

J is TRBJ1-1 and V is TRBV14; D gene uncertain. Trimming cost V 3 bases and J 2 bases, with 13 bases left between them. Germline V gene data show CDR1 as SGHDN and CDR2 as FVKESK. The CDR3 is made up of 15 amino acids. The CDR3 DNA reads TGTGCCAGCAGCCAGACACTTCCCCGAAACACTGAAGCTTTCTTT. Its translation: CASSQTLPRNTEAFF. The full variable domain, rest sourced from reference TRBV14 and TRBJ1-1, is EAGVTQFPSHSVIEKGQTVTLRCDPISGHDNLYWYRRVMGKEIKFLLHFVKESKQDESGMPNNRFLAERTGGTYSTLKVQPAELEDSGVYFCASSQTLPRNTEAFFGQGTRLTVV.

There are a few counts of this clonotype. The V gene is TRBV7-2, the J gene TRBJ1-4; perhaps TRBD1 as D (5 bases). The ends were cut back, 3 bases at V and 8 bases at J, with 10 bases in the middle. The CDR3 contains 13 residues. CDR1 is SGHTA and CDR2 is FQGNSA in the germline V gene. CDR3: CASSLGENEKLFF. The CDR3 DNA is TGTGCCAGCAGCTTGGGGGAAAACGAAAAACTGTTTTTT. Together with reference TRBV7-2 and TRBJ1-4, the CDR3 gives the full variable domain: GAGVSQSPSNKVTEKGKDVELRCDPISGHTALYWYRQSLGQGLEFLIYFQGNSAPDKSGLPSDRFSAERTGGSVSTLTIQRTQQEDSAVYLCASSLGENEKLFFGSGTQLSVL.

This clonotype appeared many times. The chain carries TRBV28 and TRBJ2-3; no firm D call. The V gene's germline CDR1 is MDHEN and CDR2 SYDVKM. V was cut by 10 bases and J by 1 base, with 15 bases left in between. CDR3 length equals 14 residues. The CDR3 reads CATQFLSGTDTQYF. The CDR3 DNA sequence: TGTGCCACCCAGTTTCTGTCTGGCACAGATACGCAGTATTTT.

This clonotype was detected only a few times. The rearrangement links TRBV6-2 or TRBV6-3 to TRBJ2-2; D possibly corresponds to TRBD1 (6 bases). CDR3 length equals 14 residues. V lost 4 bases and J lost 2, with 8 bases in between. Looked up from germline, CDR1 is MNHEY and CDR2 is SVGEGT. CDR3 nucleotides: TGTGCCAGCAGTTGGGGACACAACACCGGGGAGCTGTTTTTT. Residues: CASSWGHNTGELFF.

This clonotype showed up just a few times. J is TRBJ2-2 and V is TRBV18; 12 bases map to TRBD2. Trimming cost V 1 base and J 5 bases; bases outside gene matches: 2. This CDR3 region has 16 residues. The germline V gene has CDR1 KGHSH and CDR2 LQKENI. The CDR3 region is CASSPLGTSGTGELFF. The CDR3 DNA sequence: TGTGCCAGCTCACCACTCGGGACTAGCGGGACCGGGGAGCTGTTTTTT.

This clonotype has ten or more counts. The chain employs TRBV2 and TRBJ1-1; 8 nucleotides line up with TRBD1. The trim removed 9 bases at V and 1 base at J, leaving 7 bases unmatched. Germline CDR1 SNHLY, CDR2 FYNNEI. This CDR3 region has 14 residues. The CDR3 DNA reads TGTGCCAGAAGACAGGGGTCGAAGAACACTGAAGCTTTCTTT. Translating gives CARRQGSKNTEAFF.

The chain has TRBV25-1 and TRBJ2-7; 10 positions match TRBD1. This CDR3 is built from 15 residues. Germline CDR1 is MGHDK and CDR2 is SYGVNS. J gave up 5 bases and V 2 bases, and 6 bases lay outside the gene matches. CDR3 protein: CASSETTGGENEQYF. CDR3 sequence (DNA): TGTGCCAGCAGTGAAACGACAGGGGGCGAGAACGAGCAGTACTTC.

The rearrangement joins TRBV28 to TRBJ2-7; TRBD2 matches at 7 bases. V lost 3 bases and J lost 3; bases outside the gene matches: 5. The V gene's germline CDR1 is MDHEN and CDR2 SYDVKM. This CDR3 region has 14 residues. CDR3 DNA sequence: TGTGCCAGCAGTTTGGGGGGGATGGACTACGAGCAGTACTTC. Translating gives CASSLGGMDYEQYF.

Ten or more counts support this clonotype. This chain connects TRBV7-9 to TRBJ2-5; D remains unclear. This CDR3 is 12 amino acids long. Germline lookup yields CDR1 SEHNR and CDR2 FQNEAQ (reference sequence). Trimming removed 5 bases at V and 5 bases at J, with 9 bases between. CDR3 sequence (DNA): TGTGCCAGCAGCGAGACCGGGGAGACCCAGTACTTC. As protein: CASSETGETQYF.

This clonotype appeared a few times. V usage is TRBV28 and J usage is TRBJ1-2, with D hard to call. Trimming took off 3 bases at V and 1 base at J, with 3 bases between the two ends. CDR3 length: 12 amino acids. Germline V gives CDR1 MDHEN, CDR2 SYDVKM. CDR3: CASSFLNYGYTF. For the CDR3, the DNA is TGTGCCAGCAGTTTTCTTAACTATGGCTACACCTTC.

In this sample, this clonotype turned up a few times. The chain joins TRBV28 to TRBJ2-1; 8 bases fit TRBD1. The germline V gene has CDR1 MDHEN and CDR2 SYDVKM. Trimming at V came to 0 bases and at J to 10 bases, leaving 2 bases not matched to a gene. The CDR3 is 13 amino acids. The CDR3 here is CASSLWGDREQFF. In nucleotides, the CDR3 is TGTGCCAGCAGTTTATGGGGGGACAGGGAGCAGTTCTTC.

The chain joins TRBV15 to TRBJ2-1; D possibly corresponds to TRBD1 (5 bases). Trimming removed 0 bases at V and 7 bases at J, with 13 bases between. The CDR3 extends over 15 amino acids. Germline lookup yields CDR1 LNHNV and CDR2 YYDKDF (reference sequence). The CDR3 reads CATSRDKTELNEQFF. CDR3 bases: TGTGCCACCAGCAGAGATAAGACAGAACTGAATGAGCAGTTCTTC.

CDR3 nucleotide sequence: TGTGCCAGCAGCCCGACGAGGGGGCCCTATGGCTACACCTTC. This translates into CASSPTRGPYGYTF. The rearrangement uses TRBV5-6 and TRBJ1-2, with 7 bases fitting TRBD1. J was trimmed by 4 bases and V by 4 bases; bases with no gene match: 7. The germline gives CDR1 SGHDT, CDR2 YYEEEE. This CDR3 has 14 residues.

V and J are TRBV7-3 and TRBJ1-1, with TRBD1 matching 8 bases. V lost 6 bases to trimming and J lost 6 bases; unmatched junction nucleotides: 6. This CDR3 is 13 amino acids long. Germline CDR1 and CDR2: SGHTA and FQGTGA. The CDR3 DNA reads TGTGCCAGCAGACAATCACAGGGGGCTGAAGCTTTCTTT. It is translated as CASRQSQGAEAFF. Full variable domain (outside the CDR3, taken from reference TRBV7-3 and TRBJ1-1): GAGVSQTPSNKVTEKGKYVELRCDPISGHTALYWYRQSLGQGPEFLIYFQGTGAADDSGLPNDRFFAVRPEGSVSTLKIQRTERGDSAVYLCASRQSQGAEAFFGQGTRLTVV.

CDR3 sequence: CASDPATLGRSGGNQPQHF. The CDR3 region has the DNA TGCGCCAGCGATCCTGCTACTCTAGGGAGATCAGGTGGCAATCAGCCCCAGCATTTT. This chain uses TRBV4-3 with TRBJ1-5; D is unresolved. This CDR3 spans 19 amino acids. V shed 8 bases and J shed 2 bases, with 28 bases lying between them. CDR1 is LGHNA and CDR2 is YSLEER in the germline V gene.

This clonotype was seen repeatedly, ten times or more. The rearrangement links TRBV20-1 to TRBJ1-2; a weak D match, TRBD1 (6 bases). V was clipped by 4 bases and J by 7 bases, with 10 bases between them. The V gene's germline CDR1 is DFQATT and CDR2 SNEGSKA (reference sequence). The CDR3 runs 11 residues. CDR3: CSATGAGGYTF. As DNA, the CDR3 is TGCAGTGCTACAGGGGCAGGTGGCTACACCTTC.

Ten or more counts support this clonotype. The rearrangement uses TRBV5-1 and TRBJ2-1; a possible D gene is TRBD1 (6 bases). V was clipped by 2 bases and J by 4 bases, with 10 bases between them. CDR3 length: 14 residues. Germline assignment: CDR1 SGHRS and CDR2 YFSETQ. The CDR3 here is CASSLSGVYNEQFF. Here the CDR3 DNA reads TGCGCCAGCAGCTTATCAGGGGTGTACAATGAGCAGTTCTTC.